Detailed here is one TCR beta chain. The CDR3 consists of 15 residues. The trim removed 6 bases at V and 5 bases at J, leaving 8 bases unmatched. Germline V gene data show CDR1 as MDHEN and CDR2 as SYDVKM. Via MiXCR, TCRdb re-called the PCR reads. In the table there are 8,500 to 10,000 clones, about 30% of which are singletons. The sample comes from a study of metastatic and nonmetastatic thyroid tumors. As for the study in general: The comparison covered peripheral blood and tumor or nodule tissue in malignant and benign thyroid patients.

All patients were untreated before thyroid surgery. This TCR was recovered from a female donor with papillary thyroid cancer or a benign thyroid nodule (not recorded which). Some clones in this sample may be carry-over from other donors' samples. Sequenced sample: tumor tissue. The chain recombines TRBV28 with TRBJ2-7, with 12 bases aligning to TRBD2. The CDR3 DNA reads as TGTGCCAGCAGCCAGACTAGCGGGAGCCCCCACGAGCAGTACTTC. Its protein is CASSQTSGSPHEQYF.